This T cell receptor beta chain appears in the sequencing data of a study of T-cell memory formation after mild COVID-19 (dated by TCRdb to the early 2020s). Context from the whole study: TCR sequence clusters from the two donors were largely donor specific. Longitudinal TCRalpha and TCRbeta repertoire sequencing tracked T-cell clones expanding and contracting after mild COVID-19 in two donors. Two young, previously healthy adult volunteers made up the cohort, one male and one female.

CDR1 and CDR2 (DFQATT, SNEGSKA) derive from the germline V gene (reference sequence). The CDR3 spans 14 residues, from the cysteine through the phenylalanine. Only the CDR3 part of the read is kept: 42 bases, read in frame from the first base. V is pared back by 2 bases and J by 2 bases, with 12 bases lying between the germline termini. Ficoll-Paque density gradient centrifugation was used to isolate PBMCs. Sequencing was carried out with an Illumina NovaSeq 6000. cDNA libraries for TCRalpha and TCRbeta were prepared by 5'RACE using constant-segment primers, with sample barcodes and unique molecular identifiers added. RNA was extracted from every sample with Trizol reagent. Library amplification was performed in two PCR steps, and a second sample barcode and Illumina TruSeq adapters were introduced in the second step. Libraries were sequenced on an Illumina NovaSeq with 2 x 150 bp paired-end reads. The source study handled its data this way. With migec v1.2.7, reads were demultiplexed and then collapsed into UMI-guided consensus sequences. Using mixcr v2.1.11, UMI consensuses were aligned to TRA and TRB V and J templates and then assembled into clonotypes. A clonotype was counted as expanded or contracted only if both edgeR and NoisET called the change significant, with noise models trained on biological replicates. edgeR calls used a false discovery rate-adjusted p below 0.01 and a log2 fold-change threshold of 1. As an exploratory analysis of dynamics, max-normalized trajectories of the 1000 most abundant clonotypes were examined with PCA combined with hierarchical clustering. Each responding clone was given a CD4 or CD8 phenotype based on the CD4+ and CD8+ repertoires, which had been sequenced separately. The raw public data were reprocessed by TCRdb itself: fastp quality trimming at Q25, MiXCR clonotype calling, in-frame beta chains only. Each record represents a unique CDR3 protein, reported with the most common genes and DNA among its rows. The V and J calls come from TCRdb's annotation, not from the publication. The sample table contains approximately 200,000 distinct CDR3 sequences; only one count was recorded for roughly 17% of them. Roughly 2.1% of the sample is held by the ten biggest clonotypes.

Study-level results and caveats: Whether the second-wave clones peaking on day 37 were SARS-CoV-2 specific was not confirmed. The detection of some responding clones in pre-infection memory suggests that pre-existing cross-reactive memory T cells joined the SARS-CoV-2 response. Clones that contracted from day 15 to 85 showed balanced CD4/CD8 phenotypes, whereas a second wave of clones that expanded from day 15 to 37 leaned towards CD4+. Contracting CD4+ clones were found mainly in CM and EM memory subsets, while CD8+ clones were enriched in EMRA. The study covered only a couple of mild cases, and larger cohorts including severe cases with pre-infection samples were considered necessary.

In its sample, this clonotype was seen a few times. It has no known antigen specificity. Per-base qualities were not stored, and no clone one base away is much larger. Source material: PBMCs or a T cell subset sorted from them (not recorded which). The sequence joins TRBV20-1 to TRBJ2-5; the D gene is perhaps TRBD1, on 5 matching bases. The sequence was obtained from an adult woman who had mild COVID-19 (a few samples of this study predate the infection). The sample titles of this study are shuffled in the database, so cell type and time point are left out; the donor was told from shared clones. Here is the DNA: TGCAGTGCTAGAAAGGGGTTCGGGCAAGAGACCCAGTACTTC. It translates as CSARKGFGQETQYF.